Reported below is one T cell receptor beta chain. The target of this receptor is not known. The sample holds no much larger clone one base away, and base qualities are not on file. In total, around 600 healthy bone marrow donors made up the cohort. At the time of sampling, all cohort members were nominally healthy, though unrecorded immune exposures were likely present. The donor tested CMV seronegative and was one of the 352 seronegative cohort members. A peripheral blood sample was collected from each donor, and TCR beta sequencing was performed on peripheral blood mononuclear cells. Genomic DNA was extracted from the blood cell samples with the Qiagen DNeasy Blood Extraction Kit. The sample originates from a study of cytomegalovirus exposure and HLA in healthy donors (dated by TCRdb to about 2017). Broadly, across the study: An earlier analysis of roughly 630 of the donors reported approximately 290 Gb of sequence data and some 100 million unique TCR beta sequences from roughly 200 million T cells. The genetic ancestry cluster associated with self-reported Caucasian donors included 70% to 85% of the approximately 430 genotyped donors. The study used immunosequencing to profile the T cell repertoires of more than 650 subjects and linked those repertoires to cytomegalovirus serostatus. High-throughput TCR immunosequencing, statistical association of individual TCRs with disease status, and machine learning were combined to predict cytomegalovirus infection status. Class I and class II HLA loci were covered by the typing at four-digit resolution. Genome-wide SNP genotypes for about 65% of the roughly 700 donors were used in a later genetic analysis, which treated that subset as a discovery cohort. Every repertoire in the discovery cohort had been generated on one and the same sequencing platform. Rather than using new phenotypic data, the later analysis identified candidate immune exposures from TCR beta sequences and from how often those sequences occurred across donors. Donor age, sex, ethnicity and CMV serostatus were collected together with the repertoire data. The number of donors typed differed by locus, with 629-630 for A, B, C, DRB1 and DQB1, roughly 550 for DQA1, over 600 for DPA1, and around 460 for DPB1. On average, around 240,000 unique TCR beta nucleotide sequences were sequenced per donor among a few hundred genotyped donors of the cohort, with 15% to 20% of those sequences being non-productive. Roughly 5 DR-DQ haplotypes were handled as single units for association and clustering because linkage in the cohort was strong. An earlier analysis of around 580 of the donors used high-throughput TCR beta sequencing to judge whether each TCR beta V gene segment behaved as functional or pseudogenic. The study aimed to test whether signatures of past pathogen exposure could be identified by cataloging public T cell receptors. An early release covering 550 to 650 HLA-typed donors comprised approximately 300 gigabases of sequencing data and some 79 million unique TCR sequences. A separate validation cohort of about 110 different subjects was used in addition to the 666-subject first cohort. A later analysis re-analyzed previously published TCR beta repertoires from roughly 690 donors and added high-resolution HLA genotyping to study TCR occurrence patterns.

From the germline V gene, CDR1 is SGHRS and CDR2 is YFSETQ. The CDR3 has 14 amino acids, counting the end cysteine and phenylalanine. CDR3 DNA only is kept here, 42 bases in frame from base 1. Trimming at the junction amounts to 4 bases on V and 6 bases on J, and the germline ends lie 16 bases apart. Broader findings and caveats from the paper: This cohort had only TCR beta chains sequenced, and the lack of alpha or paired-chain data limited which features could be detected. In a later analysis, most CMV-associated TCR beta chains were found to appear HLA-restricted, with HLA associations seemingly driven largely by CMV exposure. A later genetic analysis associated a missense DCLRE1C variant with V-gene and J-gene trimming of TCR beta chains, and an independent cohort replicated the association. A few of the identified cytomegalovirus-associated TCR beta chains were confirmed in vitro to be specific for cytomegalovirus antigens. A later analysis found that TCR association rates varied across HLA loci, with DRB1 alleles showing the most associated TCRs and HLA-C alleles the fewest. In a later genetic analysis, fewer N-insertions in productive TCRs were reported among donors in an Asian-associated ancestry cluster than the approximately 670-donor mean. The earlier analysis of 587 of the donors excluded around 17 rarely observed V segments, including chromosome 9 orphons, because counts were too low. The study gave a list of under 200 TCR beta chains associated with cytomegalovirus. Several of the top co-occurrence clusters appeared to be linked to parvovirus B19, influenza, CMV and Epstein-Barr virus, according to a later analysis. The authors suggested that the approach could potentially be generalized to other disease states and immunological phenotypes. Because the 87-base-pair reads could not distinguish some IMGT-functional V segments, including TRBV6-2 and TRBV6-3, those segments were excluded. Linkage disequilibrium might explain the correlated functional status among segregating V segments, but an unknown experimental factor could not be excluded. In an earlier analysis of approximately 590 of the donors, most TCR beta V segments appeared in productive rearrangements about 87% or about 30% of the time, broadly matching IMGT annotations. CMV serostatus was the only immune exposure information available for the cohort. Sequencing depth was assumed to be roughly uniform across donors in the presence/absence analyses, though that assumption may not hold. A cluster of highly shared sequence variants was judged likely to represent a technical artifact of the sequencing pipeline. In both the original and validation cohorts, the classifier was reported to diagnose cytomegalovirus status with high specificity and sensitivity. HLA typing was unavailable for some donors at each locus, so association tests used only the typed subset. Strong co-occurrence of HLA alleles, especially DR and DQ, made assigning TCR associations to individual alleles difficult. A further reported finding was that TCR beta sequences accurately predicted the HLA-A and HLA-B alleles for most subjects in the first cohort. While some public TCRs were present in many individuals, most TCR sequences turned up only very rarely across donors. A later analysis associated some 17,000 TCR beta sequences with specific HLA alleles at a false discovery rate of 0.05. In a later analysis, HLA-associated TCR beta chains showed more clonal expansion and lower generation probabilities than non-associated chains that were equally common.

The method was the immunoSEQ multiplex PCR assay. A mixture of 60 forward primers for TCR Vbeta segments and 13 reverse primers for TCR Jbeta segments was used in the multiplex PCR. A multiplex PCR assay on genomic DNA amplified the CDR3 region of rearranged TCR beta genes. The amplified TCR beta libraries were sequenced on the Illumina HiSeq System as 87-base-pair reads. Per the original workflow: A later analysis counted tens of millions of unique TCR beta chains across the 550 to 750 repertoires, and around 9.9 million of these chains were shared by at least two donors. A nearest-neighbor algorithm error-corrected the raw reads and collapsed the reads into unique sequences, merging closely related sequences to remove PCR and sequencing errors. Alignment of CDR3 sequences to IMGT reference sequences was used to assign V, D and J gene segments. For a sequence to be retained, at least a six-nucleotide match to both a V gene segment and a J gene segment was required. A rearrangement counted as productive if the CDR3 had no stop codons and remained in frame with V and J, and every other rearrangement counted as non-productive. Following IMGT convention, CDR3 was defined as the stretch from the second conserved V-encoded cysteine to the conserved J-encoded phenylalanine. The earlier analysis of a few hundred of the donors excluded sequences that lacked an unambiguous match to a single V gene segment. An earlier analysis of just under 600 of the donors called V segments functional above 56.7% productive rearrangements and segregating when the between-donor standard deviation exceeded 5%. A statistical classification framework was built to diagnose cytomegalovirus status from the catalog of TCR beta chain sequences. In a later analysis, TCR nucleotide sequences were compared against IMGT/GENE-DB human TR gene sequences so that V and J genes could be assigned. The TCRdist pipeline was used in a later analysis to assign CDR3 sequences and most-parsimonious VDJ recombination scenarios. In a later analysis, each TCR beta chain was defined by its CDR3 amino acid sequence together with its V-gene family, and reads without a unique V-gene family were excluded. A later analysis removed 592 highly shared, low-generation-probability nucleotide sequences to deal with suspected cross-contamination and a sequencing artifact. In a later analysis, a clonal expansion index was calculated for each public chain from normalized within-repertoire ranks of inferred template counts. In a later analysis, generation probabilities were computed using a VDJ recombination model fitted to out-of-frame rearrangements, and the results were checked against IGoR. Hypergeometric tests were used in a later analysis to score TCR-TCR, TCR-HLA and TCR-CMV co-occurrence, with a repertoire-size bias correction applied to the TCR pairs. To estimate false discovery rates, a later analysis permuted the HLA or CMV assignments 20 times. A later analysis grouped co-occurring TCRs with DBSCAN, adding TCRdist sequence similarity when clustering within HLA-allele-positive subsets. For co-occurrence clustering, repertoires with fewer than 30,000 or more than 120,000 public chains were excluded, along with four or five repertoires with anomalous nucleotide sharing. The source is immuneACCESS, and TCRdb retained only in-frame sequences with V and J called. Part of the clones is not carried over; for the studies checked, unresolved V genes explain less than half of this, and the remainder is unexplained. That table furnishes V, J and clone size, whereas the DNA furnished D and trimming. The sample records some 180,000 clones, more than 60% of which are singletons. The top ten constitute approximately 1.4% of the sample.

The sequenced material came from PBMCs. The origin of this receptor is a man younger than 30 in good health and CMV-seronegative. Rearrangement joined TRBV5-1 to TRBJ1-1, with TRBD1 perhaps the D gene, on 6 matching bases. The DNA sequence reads TGCGCCAGCAGCGACGACAGGTTGTTCGCTGAAGCTTTCTTT. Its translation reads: CASSDDRLFAEAFF.